This TCR beta chain originates from a study of CD8 T cells in Susac syndrome. Susac syndrome patients met recently defined diagnostic criteria for definite or probable disease. Study-wide results and caveats: There were fewer than 20 Susac-specific public clones in total CD8+ repertoires and a few in CD8+ TEMRA repertoires. The greatest CD8+ clonal expansion in Susac occurred in TEMRA cells and in active patients.

Concerning this clonotype: Antigen: not known. A junction boundary mismatches the germline segment, possibly from a read error.

RNA was extracted with the RNeasy kit, and a quantity of about 0.45 to 1 ug was reverse transcribed using random hexamers. MiXCR, applied by TCRdb to the immunoSEQ multiplex PCR reads, yields one record per CDR3 protein. The table has some 140,000 distinct CDR3 sequences, over 90% seen once; the top ten hold 0.18%. The germline CDR1 and CDR2 sequences are KGHSH and LQKENI. CDR3 length: 14 amino acids. This clonotype was sampled from a human donor with Susac syndrome. Sequenced sample: CD8+ T cells from PBMCs. The gene calls are TRBV18 and TRBJ2-2, with a possible D match to TRBD1 (5 bases). The DNA for the CDR3 is TGTGCCAGCTCACCACAGGGGAACGCCGGGGAGCTGTTTTTT. Protein product: CASSPQGNAGELFF.